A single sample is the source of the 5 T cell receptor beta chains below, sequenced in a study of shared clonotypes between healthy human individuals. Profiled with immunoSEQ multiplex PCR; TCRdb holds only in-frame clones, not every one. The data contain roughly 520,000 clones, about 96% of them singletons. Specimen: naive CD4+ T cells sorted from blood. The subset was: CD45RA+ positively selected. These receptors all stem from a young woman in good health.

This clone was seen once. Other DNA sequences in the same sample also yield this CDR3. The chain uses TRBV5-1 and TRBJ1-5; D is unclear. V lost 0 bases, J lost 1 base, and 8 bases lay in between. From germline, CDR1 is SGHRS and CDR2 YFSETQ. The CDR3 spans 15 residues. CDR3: CASSLVSGSNQPQHF. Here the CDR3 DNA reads TGCGCCAGCAGCTTGGTGTCCGGAAGCAATCAGCCCCAGCATTTT.

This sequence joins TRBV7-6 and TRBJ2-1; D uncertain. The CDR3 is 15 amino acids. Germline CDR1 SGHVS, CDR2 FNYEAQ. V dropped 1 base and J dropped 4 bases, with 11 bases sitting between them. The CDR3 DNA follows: TGTGCCAGCAGCTTAGACTATACGCCATACAATGAGCAGTTCTTC. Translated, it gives CASSLDYTPYNEQFF.

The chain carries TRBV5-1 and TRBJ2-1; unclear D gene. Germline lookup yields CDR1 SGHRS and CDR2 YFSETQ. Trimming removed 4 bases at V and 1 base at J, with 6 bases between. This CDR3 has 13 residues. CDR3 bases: TGCGCCAGCAGCAAGGAATCCTACAATGAGCAGTTCTTC. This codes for CASSKESYNEQFF.

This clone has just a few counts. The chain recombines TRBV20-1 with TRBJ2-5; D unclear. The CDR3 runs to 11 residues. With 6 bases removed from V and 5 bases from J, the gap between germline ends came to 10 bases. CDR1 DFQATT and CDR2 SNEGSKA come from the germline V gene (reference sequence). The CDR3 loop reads CSAAPRETQYF. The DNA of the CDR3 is TGCAGTGCCGCGCCTCGGGAGACCCAGTACTTC.

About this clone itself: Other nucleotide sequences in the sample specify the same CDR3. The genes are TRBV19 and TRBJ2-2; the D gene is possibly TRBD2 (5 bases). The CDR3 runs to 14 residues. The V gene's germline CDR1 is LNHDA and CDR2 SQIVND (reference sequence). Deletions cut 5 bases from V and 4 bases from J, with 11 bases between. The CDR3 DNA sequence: TGTGCCAGTAGTCGAGGGAGAAGCACCGGGGAGCTGTTTTTT. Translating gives CASSRGRSTGELFF.